This T cell receptor (beta chain) was obtained from a study of shared clonotypes between healthy human individuals. Whole-study context: Three plates were used per donor for CD4 naive, three for CD4 memory, two for CD8 naive and one for CD8 memory.

General study points: The donor pool, a small one, limited the genetic and exposure-history diversity represented.

This CDR3 comprises 14 residues. Germline V gene data show CDR1 as MNHEY and CDR2 as SMNVEV (reference sequence). Deletions cut 2 bases from V and 4 bases from J, with 11 bases between. The data were produced by immunoSEQ multiplex PCR, yet TCRdb's version contains in-frame clones alone and is incomplete. This sample yields around 340,000 clones, of which around 67% are seen a single time; about 10% belongs to the top ten. Regarding this clone: Its antigen is currently unknown.

The J gene is TRBJ1-1, the V gene TRBV27; TRBD1 is a possible D gene (6 bases). The source is a man younger than 45 in good health. The sample taken for sequencing was memory CD4+ T cells sorted from blood. Indicated subset: CD45RA-negative fraction. The CDR3 nucleotides are TGTGCCAGCAGTTTACAGGGGTTGGGCACTGAAGCTTTCTTT. As protein: CASSLQGLGTEAFF.